This T cell receptor (beta chain) came from a study of long-term antiretroviral therapy in people with HIV (dated by TCRdb to 2022 to 2024). Regarding the complete study: Collection of the earliest samples took place about a decade ahead of the 2015 WHO recommendation for immediate ART, at a time when ART was typically delayed until CD4 counts fell. A retrospective serial study tested whether changes in peripheral blood TRB repertoire composition and diversity were associated with ART initiation and durable HIV suppression. Among the 30 or so participants with HIV, around ten were female. From a few dozen adults with confirmed HIV infection, the cohort provided fewer than 200 cryopreserved PBMC samples, gathered serially across a mean of around 6 years (range 1-12). Test extractions of a monoclonal T-cell line alongside 33 polyclonal samples showed no cross-contamination during QIAcube processing. Broad study findings and their caveats: Unsorted PBMC were profiled instead of sorted CD4+ and CD8+ T cells because pre-ART samples had limited cell numbers. The samples span the years 2004 to 2017, and the ART regimens used may be less effective than current regimens. ART initiation was associated with a significant increase in TRB diversity, but diversity stayed significantly below transplant donor controls even after long-term ART. Compared with controls, HIV repertoires had narrower CDR3 length ranges, and the network structure pointed to an antigen-experienced repertoire that shifted only slightly toward naive after ART. No data were available on ART adherence, viral resistance or therapy changes, limiting inferences about post-ART repertoire changes. Owing to limited PBMC availability, only the TCR beta chain was sequenced, without alpha chain pairing. Expanded TRB clones identified before ART initiation dominated the repertoire at all time points, although this dominance fluctuated and declined in many PLHIV after ART.

Sequencing of the TRB variable region was done with the immunoSEQ hsTCRB v3.0 assay at survey level resolution. The target sequencing depth for TRB was about 35,000-50,000 T-cell genomes per sample. Pooled TRB libraries were sequenced on an Illumina MiSeq with a v3 150-cycle kit. On the study's bioinformatics: Analysis of repertoires was carried out in R inside a reproducible Nextflow workflow spanning QC, data transformation and analysis. LymphoSeq2, an R package for AIRR-Seq data exploration, was used to implement custom analyses. Four samples that yielded fewer than 5000 total TRB sequences were excluded, so that 200 or so HIV repertoires were analyzed. Among the 180 to 200 HIV repertoires that were kept, 59 were collected before ART initiation and under 150 were collected after ART initiation. Each repertoire was downsampled to 5000 TRB nucleotide sequences, and summary statistics were averaged across 100 downsampling iterations. The analysis kept only TRB sequences whose CDR3 regions were at least seven amino acids long. Diversity was measured with a Shannon entropy-derived clonality score and the Gini coefficient. In repertoire networks, the top 5000 CDR3 amino acid sequences were linked whenever an edit distance of one separated two sequences. For TRB CDR3 amino acid sequences, antigen specificity groups and MHC restriction were predicted with GLIPH2. To flag known CMV, EBV, HIV or tissue antigen associations, CDR3 amino acid sequences were matched against VDJdb and McPAS-TCR. Pre-ART, post-ART and control groups were compared with Wilcoxon signed-rank tests and Holm-Bonferroni correction. In TCRdb, the immuneACCESS table is reduced to in-frame sequences with V and J assigned. These tables do not hold every clone; where another copy was compared, an unresolved V gene accounts for under half, and the others remain unexplained. V, J and clone size reflect that table, while D and trimming were determined from the DNA. The sample has 23,000 or so clones on record, around 84% of them singletons. Of the sample, about 18% falls within the top ten clones.

Participants were included only if at least one PBMC sample before ART initiation and at least two post-ART samples were available. Treatment was received in the United States of America by all participants with HIV. Cryopreserved samples of about 0.95-11 million PBMC were thawed and washed before DNA extraction. At the time of the earliest PBMC sample for each participant with HIV, ages ranged from 23 to 54 years. Per participant, PBMC samples came from 1-4 timepoints prior to ART initiation and 2-8 timepoints following ART initiation, for a median of 7 samples. Serial HIV viral load, CD4+ T-cell count, ART history and demographic data were obtained for every participant. Genomic DNA was extracted from unsorted PBMC with a Qiagen kit on a QIAcube, processed in batches of 12 samples. Per the germline V gene (reference sequence), SGHNT is the CDR1 and YYREEE is the CDR2. Spanning cysteine to phenylalanine, the CDR3 consists of 15 amino acids. The read is trimmed to its CDR3 DNA, 45 bases read in frame from base 1. V lost 1 base and J lost 5 bases, and the count of bases not matched to a germline gene is 8.

Turning to this clone: Its antigen specificity is not known. The input lacks base qualities; no much larger clone sits a single base away.

The chain couples TRBV5-4 to TRBJ2-5, with 7 bases in between that match TRBD1. The sequenced sample was unsorted PBMCs, obtained 0.1 years before starting antiretroviral therapy. This sequence originates from a man in his late teens or twenties with HIV. The CDR3 reads CASSLRQGRRETQYF. DNA sequence: TGTGCCAGCAGCTTGCGACAGGGAAGGAGGGAGACCCAGTACTTC.